The clone carrying this T cell receptor (beta chain) has a handful of counts. Antigen: not known. The data were taken from a study of beta chain features in type 1 diabetes. Whole-study findings and limits: Across all four CD4+ subsets, people with type 1 diabetes showed modestly shorter TCRB CDR3s.

By way of CD45RO/CCR7/CD25/CD127/CD95/CD27, the CD4+ regulatory, stem cell-like memory, central memory and naive cells were sorted. Expressed TCRB transcripts were sequenced because the isolated RNA had all been reverse transcribed beforehand. An average of about 3.57 million reads was obtained for naive, central memory and regulatory T cell samples. Libraries were prepared by immunoSEQ multiplex PCR; TCRdb keeps only in-frame clonotypes and omits some of them. There are almost 350,000 clones in the sample; around 8.5% occur only once, and roughly 0.99% lies in the top ten. Germline CDR1 and CDR2: SGHTA and FQGNSA. This CDR3 is 14 amino acids long. The germline V and J ends were trimmed by 4 bases and 8 bases, with 18 bases remaining between them.

This clonotype was obtained from a man aged 25-45 years with type 1 diabetes. This chain joins TRBV7-2 and TRBJ2-7; D unresolved. Sequenced: central memory CD4+ T cells from blood. CDR3 residues: CASSSPPAENKQYF. The DNA for the CDR3 is TGTGCCAGCAGCTCCCCACCTGCTGAGAATAAGCAGTACTTC. Complete variable domain (other parts from reference TRBV7-2 and TRBJ2-7): GAGVSQSPSNKVTEKGKDVELRCDPISGHTALYWYRQSLGQGLEFLIYFQGNSAPDKSGLPSDRFSAERTGGSVSTLTIQRTQQEDSAVYLCASSSPPAENKQYFGPGTRLTVT.